The clone carrying this T cell receptor beta chain has a handful of counts. Each CDR3 protein gets one entry after TCRdb re-called the 5' RACE reads with MiXCR. Here the sample spans under 85,000 distinct CDR3 sequences, 13% to 15% being singletons. The data were obtained in a study of early T cells in non-severe SARS-CoV-2 infection. This clonotype was sampled from an adult who was a healthcare worker with PCR-confirmed SARS-CoV-2 infection or an uninfected control (not recorded which). Sequenced: whole blood.

The CDR3 DNA follows: TGTGCCAGCAGCGGGAAGGCGAACACCGGGGAGCTGTTTTTT. Translated, it gives CASSGKANTGELFF. The chain couples TRBV7-2 to TRBJ2-2; unclear D gene. CDR1 is SGHTA, CDR2 FQGNSA, per germline. This CDR3 has 14 residues. V was trimmed by 5 bases and J by 0 bases, leaving 7 bases between them. Full variable domain (remainder filled in from reference TRBV7-2 and TRBJ2-2): GAGVSQSPSNKVTEKGKDVELRCDPISGHTALYWYRQSLGQGLEFLIYFQGNSAPDKSGLPSDRFSAERTGGSVSTLTIQRTQQEDSAVYLCASSGKANTGELFFGEGSRLTVL.